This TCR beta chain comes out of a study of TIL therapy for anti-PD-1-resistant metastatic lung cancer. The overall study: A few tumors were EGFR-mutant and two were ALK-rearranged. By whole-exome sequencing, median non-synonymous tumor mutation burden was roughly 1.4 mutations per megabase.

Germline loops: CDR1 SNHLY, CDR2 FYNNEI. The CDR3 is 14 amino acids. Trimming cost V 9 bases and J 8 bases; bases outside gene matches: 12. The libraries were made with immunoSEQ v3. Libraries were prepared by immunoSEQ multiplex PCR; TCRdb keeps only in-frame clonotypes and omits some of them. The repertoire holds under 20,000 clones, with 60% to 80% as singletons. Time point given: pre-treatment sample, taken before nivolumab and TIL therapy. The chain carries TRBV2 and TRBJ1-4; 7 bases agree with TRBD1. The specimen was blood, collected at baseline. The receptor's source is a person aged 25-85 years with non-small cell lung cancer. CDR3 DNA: TGTGCCAGACAGGGGAAGGCCAGGGGGGAAAAACTGTTTTTT. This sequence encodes CARQGKARGEKLFF.